This TCR beta chain is drawn from a study of T cell changes during pregnancy in multiple sclerosis. Germline CDR1 and CDR2: MNHNS and SASEGT. The CDR3 runs to 17 residues. V gave up 0 bases and J gave up 6 bases, with 20 bases separating them. Clones were read by immunoSEQ multiplex PCR, and TCRdb kept only the in-frame ones, dropping some. The sample records 55,000 to 85,000 clones, roughly nine tenths being singletons. The clonotype originates from a female donor with multiple sclerosis, enrolled in a pregnancy study. This chain joins TRBV6-1 and TRBJ1-1; D gene ambiguous. The sample consisted of peripheral blood, taken after pregnancy. CDR3 nucleotides: TGTGCCAGCAGTGAAGCGTCACGGGGAAGGGAGGGATCTGAAGCTTTCTTT. It translates to CASSEASRGREGSEAFF.